The TCR beta chain described here comes from a study of blood T cell repertoires in COVID-19. The overall study: The United States, Italy and Spain provided the acute and convalescent COVID-19 samples. Sources were T cells, B-cell-depleted T cells, or PBMCs; the material itself was cDNA or gDNA.

There are 13 residues in the CDR3. The V gene's germline CDR1 is SGHRS and CDR2 YFSETQ. V was pared by 6 bases and J by 8 bases, with 15 bases between. This clone was detected only a few times. In the original workflow: Cell counts per sample came from amplifying reference gene primers. The data were produced by immunoSEQ multiplex PCR, yet TCRdb's version contains in-frame clones alone and is incomplete. The DNA was the basis for D and trimming; V, J and clone size are from that table. The table lists some 130,000 clones, 70% to 80% of them singletons. The sample taken for sequencing was peripheral blood. The sequence was obtained from a man aged 55 to 70 who had recovered from COVID-19. The chain joins TRBV5-1 to TRBJ2-1; D not resolved. The CDR3 loop is CASTRNANDEQFF. CDR3 coding DNA: TGCGCCAGCACGAGGAACGCTAACGATGAGCAGTTCTTC. Full variable domain (outside the CDR3, taken from reference TRBV5-1 and TRBJ2-1): KAGVTQTPRYLIKTRGQQVTLSCSPISGHRSVSWYQQTPGQGLQFLFEYFSETQRNKGNFPGRFSGRQFSNSRSEMNVSTLELGDSALYLCASTRNANDEQFFGPGTRLTVL.